This T cell receptor (beta chain) was sequenced for a study of blood T cell repertoires in COVID-19 (dated by TCRdb to the early 2020s). For the study in its entirety: The collaborator samples originated in the United States, Italy and Spain and spanned the acute and convalescent phases of COVID-19. Sample metadata almost always included a de-identified subject ID, COVID-19 status, age in years and sex. The repertoires were released in a freely available public database intended as a resource for research on the immune response to SARS-CoV-2. The prospective study material was composed of cDNA or gDNA derived from T cells, B-cell-depleted T cells, or PBMCs. HLA class I and class II types, where available, came from metadata supplied by the sample provider rather than from assay-based typing. Deeply sampled blood TCRbeta repertoires from subjects exposed to, actively infected with, or recovered from COVID-19 were included in the dataset. Samples were obtained from the ongoing ImmuneRACE study (first 160 participants) and from roughly 1,300 subjects provided by 6 global collaborators.

General conclusions and limits of the study: The amount of clinical and demographic metadata varied by source and participant and was provided uncurated.

From the cysteine up to the phenylalanine, the CDR3 has a length of 14 residues. The DNA shown is the 42-base CDR3, in frame from base 1. CDR1 LNHNV and CDR2 YYDKDF are derived from the germline V gene (reference sequence). V loses 0 bases, J loses 0 bases, and the germline ends lie 5 bases apart. The immunoSEQ Assay, a bias-controlled multiplex PCR, was used to amplify TCRbeta CDR3 regions from genomic DNA. Processing in the source paper ran as follows. The number of nucleated cells in each sample was estimated from the amplification of reference gene primers within the assay. Sequence reads were collapsed and filtered to measure the absolute abundance of every unique TCRbeta CDR3 rearrangement. Productive Simpson clonality was computed per sample as the square root of Simpson's diversity index over productive rearrangements. The table was pulled from immuneACCESS by TCRdb, which kept in-frame rearrangements only. Such tables lose some clones; where checked, under half of the loss comes from unresolved V genes, and the rest has no known cause. Clonal size and the V and J genes are those of that table, whereas D and trimming came from the DNA. The table for this sample lists 100,000 to 150,000 clones; about four fifths of them were counted only once. Approximately 16% of the sample is held by the ten biggest clonotypes.

This clone showed up just once. Its specific antigen is unknown. One base away there is no much larger clone; base qualities are not given. Each collaborating institution followed its own protocols to collect whole blood in K2EDTA tubes. For TCRbeta analysis, collaborators shipped samples in one of three forms: frozen whole blood, isolated PBMCs, or DNA extracted from either of those sample types. The specimen sequenced was peripheral blood. This sequence originates from a woman between 50 and 59 years old with acute or convalescent COVID-19. The V gene is TRBV15 and the J gene is TRBJ1-2; the D gene cannot be resolved reliably. For the CDR3, the sequence is CATSRDSANYGYTF. The DNA sequence is TGTGCCACCAGCAGAGATTCAGCTAACTATGGCTACACCTTC.